Listed below are T cell receptor beta chains from one sample, sequenced in a study of cytomegalovirus exposure and HLA in healthy donors. Clones were read by immunoSEQ multiplex PCR, and TCRdb kept only the in-frame ones, dropping some. The repertoire holds 100,000 to 150,000 clones, with 75% to 85% as singletons. Sample: PBMCs. Every receptor here comes from a man aged 30-40 years in good health and CMV-seropositive. Each CDR3 is given with its conserved first and last residue. A D gene is named only where the DNA matches it firmly. Some rows mark clone size as missing; the rest say once, few, many or name a class of expanded clone.

v_gene: TRBV5-1
abundance: .
d_gene: .
j_gene: TRBJ2-7
CDR3nt: TGCGCCAGCAGCTTGGCCCACAGGGACTCCTACGAGCAGTACTTC
CDR3aa: CASSLAHRDSYEQYF

v_gene: TRBV7-9
abundance: .
d_gene: TRBD1
j_gene: TRBJ1-1
CDR3nt: TGTGCCAGCAGCGCCGGACAGGGGACTGAAGCTTTCTTT
CDR3aa: CASSAGQGTEAFF

v_gene: TRBV28
abundance: .
d_gene: .
j_gene: TRBJ1-6
CDR3nt: TGTGCCAGCAGCCTTCCCACAGGGATCGGTTCACCCCTCCACTTT
CDR3aa: CASSLPTGIGSPLHF

v_gene: TRBV19
abundance: .
d_gene: .
j_gene: TRBJ2-1
CDR3nt: TGTGCCAGTAGTATTCGTGTGTGGGGGGTAGGTCACAATGAGCAGTTCTTC
CDR3aa: CASSIRVWGVGHNEQFF

v_gene: TRBV30
abundance: .
d_gene: .
j_gene: TRBJ1-2
CDR3nt: TGTGCCTGGAGTGTACTGACCGGGTACTATGGCTACACCTTC
CDR3aa: CAWSVLTGYYGYTF

v_gene: TRBV6-1
abundance: .
d_gene: .
j_gene: TRBJ2-3
CDR3nt: TGTGCCAGCAGAAATTTGGGCATCACCTGGCAGTATTTT
CDR3aa: CASRNLGITWQYF

v_gene: TRBV5-1
abundance: .
d_gene: TRBD1
j_gene: TRBJ1-2
CDR3nt: TGCGCCAGCAGCCCCCCGGGACAGGTTGGCTATGGCTACACCTTC
CDR3aa: CASSPPGQVGYGYTF

v_gene: TRBV19
abundance: .
d_gene: TRBD1
j_gene: TRBJ1-1
CDR3nt: TGTGCCAGTAGTGTCCCCGGGACAGCGAACACTGAAGCTTTCTTT
CDR3aa: CASSVPGTANTEAFF

v_gene: TRBV6-1
abundance: .
d_gene: TRBD1
j_gene: TRBJ1-1
CDR3nt: TGTGCCAGCAGTGAAGGGACAGGGGGCACTGAAGCTTTCTTT
CDR3aa: CASSEGTGGTEAFF

v_gene: TRBV28
abundance: .
d_gene: TRBD2
j_gene: TRBJ2-7
CDR3nt: TGTGCCACAACGGGGACTAGCGGGGGAATAATCTACGAGCAGTACTTC
CDR3aa: CATTGTSGGIIYEQYF

v_gene: TRBV4-2
abundance: .
d_gene: TRBD2
j_gene: TRBJ2-6
CDR3nt: TGTGCCAGCAGCCAAGATGACCGGGGGGCTGGGGCCAACGTCCTGACTTTC
CDR3aa: CASSQDDRGAGANVLTF

v_gene: TRBV28
abundance: .
d_gene: .
j_gene: TRBJ1-5
CDR3nt: TGTGCCAGCAGTTTTGGACTTCAGCCCCAGCATTTT
CDR3aa: CASSFGLQPQHF

v_gene: TRBV14
abundance: few
d_gene: .
j_gene: TRBJ2-7
CDR3nt: TGTGCCAGCAGCCATCTTGACACGGGAAACGCCTACGAGCAGTACTTC
CDR3aa: CASSHLDTGNAYEQYF

v_gene: TRBV10-1
abundance: .
d_gene: .
j_gene: TRBJ2-7
CDR3nt: TGCGCCAGCAGTGGGGTAAAGGCGGGGGAGCAGTACTTC
CDR3aa: CASSGVKAGEQYF

v_gene: TRBV7-8
abundance: .
d_gene: .
j_gene: TRBJ2-2
CDR3nt: TGTGCCAGCAGCCTGGACTATACTACCGGGGAGCTGTTTTTT
CDR3aa: CASSLDYTTGELFF

v_gene: TRBV7-9
abundance: .
d_gene: .
j_gene: TRBJ2-7
CDR3nt: TGTGCCAGCAGCCCCACAGGCTCCTACGAGCAGTACTTC
CDR3aa: CASSPTGSYEQYF

v_gene: TRBV18
abundance: .
d_gene: TRBD1
j_gene: TRBJ2-1
CDR3nt: TGTGCCAGCTCACCGGTAACAGGGGGCATATCCTACAATGAGCAGTTCTTC
CDR3aa: CASSPVTGGISYNEQFF

v_gene: TRBV25-1
abundance: .
d_gene: TRBD1
j_gene: TRBJ2-5
CDR3nt: TGTGCCAGCAGTGAGGCCGGGACAGGACAAGAGACCCAGTACTTC
CDR3aa: CASSEAGTGQETQYF

v_gene: TRBV11-3
abundance: .
d_gene: TRBD2
j_gene: TRBJ2-1
CDR3nt: TGTGCCAGCAGCCGAACAAGCGGGGGCAATGAGCAGTTCTTC
CDR3aa: CASSRTSGGNEQFF

v_gene: TRBV9
abundance: .
d_gene: TRBD2
j_gene: TRBJ2-1
CDR3nt: TGTGCCAGCAGCGTAGAACTAGCGGGGGGGAATGAGCAGTTCTTC
CDR3aa: CASSVELAGGNEQFF

v_gene: TRBV10-2
abundance: .
d_gene: .
j_gene: TRBJ2-7
CDR3nt: TGCGCCAGCAGTGTACATCGGGGGTCCTACGAGCAGTACTTC
CDR3aa: CASSVHRGSYEQYF

v_gene: TRBV29-1
abundance: .
d_gene: .
j_gene: TRBJ2-3
CDR3nt: TGCAGCGTTGTTGTTACAGGGTTGGATACGCAGTATTTT
CDR3aa: CSVVVTGLDTQYF

v_gene: TRBV5-1
abundance: .
d_gene: TRBD2
j_gene: TRBJ2-5
CDR3nt: TGCGCCAGCAGCCCCGAGACTAGCGGGGAGACCCAGTACTTC
CDR3aa: CASSPETSGETQYF

v_gene: TRBV28
abundance: .
d_gene: TRBD1
j_gene: TRBJ1-2
CDR3nt: TGTGCCAGCATGAGGAGTGACAGGGCTGGCTACACCTTC
CDR3aa: CASMRSDRAGYTF

v_gene: TRBV6-5
abundance: .
d_gene: .
j_gene: TRBJ2-1
CDR3nt: TGTGCCAGCAGGGCGGGGCGGTCCTCCTACAATGAGCAGTTCTTC
CDR3aa: CASRAGRSSYNEQFF

v_gene: TRBV18
abundance: few
d_gene: TRBD1
j_gene: TRBJ2-7
CDR3nt: TGTGCCAGCTCACCACGACAGGGGCTAAGCTACGAGCAGTACTTC
CDR3aa: CASSPRQGLSYEQYF

v_gene: TRBV9
abundance: once
d_gene: .
j_gene: TRBJ2-2
CDR3nt: TGTGCCAGCAGCGAGCGGAACACCGGGGAGCTGTTTTTT
CDR3aa: CASSERNTGELFF

v_gene: TRBV12-5
abundance: .
d_gene: TRBD1
j_gene: TRBJ1-4
CDR3nt: TGTGCTAGTGGTCCCGGGGACAGCCGAAATGAAAAACTGTTTTTT
CDR3aa: CASGPGDSRNEKLFF

v_gene: TRBV7-8
abundance: .
d_gene: .
j_gene: TRBJ1-5
CDR3nt: TGTGCCAGCAGCTTTCCAGATCAGCCCCAGCATTTT
CDR3aa: CASSFPDQPQHF

v_gene: TRBV6-5
abundance: few
d_gene: TRBD1
j_gene: TRBJ2-7
CDR3nt: TGTGCCAGCAACGAAGACAGGGGCTACGAGCAGTACTTC
CDR3aa: CASNEDRGYEQYF

v_gene: TRBV5-1
abundance: .
d_gene: .
j_gene: TRBJ2-7
CDR3nt: TGCGCCAGCAGCTTGGCCCCAGCAGGGGGGTACTACGAGCAGTACTTC
CDR3aa: CASSLAPAGGYYEQYF

v_gene: TRBV9
abundance: once
d_gene: TRBD1
j_gene: TRBJ1-2
CDR3nt: TGTGCCAGCAGAGGGGGGAATGGACAGGGGGCGGATGGCTACACCTTC
CDR3aa: CASRGGNGQGADGYTF

v_gene: TRBV6-1
abundance: once
d_gene: TRBD1
j_gene: TRBJ1-1
CDR3nt: TGTGCCAGCAGACCGGGACAGGGGGATTTCACTGAAGCTTTCTTT
CDR3aa: CASRPGQGDFTEAFF

v_gene: TRBV28
abundance: .
d_gene: TRBD2
j_gene: TRBJ2-1
CDR3nt: TGTGCCAGCACGACTACTAGCGGGGGGGCCGGCAATGAGCAGTTCTTC
CDR3aa: CASTTTSGGAGNEQFF

v_gene: TRBV10-3
abundance: few
d_gene: .
j_gene: TRBJ1-1
CDR3nt: TGTGCCATCACACCGGGGAACACTGAAGCTTTCTTT
CDR3aa: CAITPGNTEAFF

v_gene: TRBV4-1
abundance: .
d_gene: .
j_gene: TRBJ2-7
CDR3nt: TGCGCCAGCAGCCAAGGCCTATCCTCCTACGAGCAGTACTTC
CDR3aa: CASSQGLSSYEQYF

v_gene: TRBV6-1
abundance: few
d_gene: .
j_gene: TRBJ1-4
CDR3nt: TGTGCCAGCATCCGGAGGGAGGGTGAAAAACTGTTTTTT
CDR3aa: CASIRREGEKLFF

v_gene: TRBV9
abundance: .
d_gene: .
j_gene: TRBJ2-6
CDR3nt: TGTGCCAGCAGGCAGTCCTCCGGGGCCAACGTCCTGACTTTC
CDR3aa: CASRQSSGANVLTF

v_gene: TRBV7-9
abundance: .
d_gene: .
j_gene: TRBJ2-7
CDR3nt: TGTGCCAGCAGCCCCAGGACCCTTAGCGACGAGCAGTACTTC
CDR3aa: CASSPRTLSDEQYF

v_gene: TRBV27
abundance: .
d_gene: TRBD1
j_gene: TRBJ2-7
CDR3nt: TGTGCCAGCAGTTTATCGACAGGGAGCTCCTACGAGCAGTACTTC
CDR3aa: CASSLSTGSSYEQYF

v_gene: TRBV5-1
abundance: .
d_gene: TRBD1
j_gene: TRBJ1-4
CDR3nt: TGCGCCAGCAGCCTGGGGACAGGCGCCTCTGAAAAACTGTTTTTT
CDR3aa: CASSLGTGASEKLFF

v_gene: TRBV5-5
abundance: .
d_gene: TRBD2
j_gene: TRBJ2-5
CDR3nt: TGTGCCAGCAGCTTGGAATTCCTAGCGGGGCCCCAAGAGACCCAGTACTTC
CDR3aa: CASSLEFLAGPQETQYF

v_gene: TRBV29-1
abundance: few
d_gene: TRBD1
j_gene: TRBJ2-1
CDR3nt: TGCAGCGTTGAAAAGGTCCCGGACAGGGGCTACAATGAGCAGTTCTTC
CDR3aa: CSVEKVPDRGYNEQFF

v_gene: TRBV2
abundance: .
d_gene: .
j_gene: TRBJ1-2
CDR3nt: TGTGCCAGCAGCGAACTGACCTTAACAGGAAGCTATGGCTACACCTTC
CDR3aa: CASSELTLTGSYGYTF

v_gene: TRBV7-2
abundance: .
d_gene: TRBD1
j_gene: TRBJ1-4
CDR3nt: TGTGCCAGCAGCCATTCCATAGGGGGCAGTAATGAAAAACTGTTTTTT
CDR3aa: CASSHSIGGSNEKLFF

v_gene: TRBV30
abundance: .
d_gene: .
j_gene: TRBJ2-5
CDR3nt: TGTGCCTGGACTTCCGGGGGACAAGAGACCCAGTACTTC
CDR3aa: CAWTSGGQETQYF

v_gene: TRBV7-2
abundance: .
d_gene: TRBD2
j_gene: TRBJ2-1
CDR3nt: TGTGCCAGCAGCCCGGGACTAGCGGGGGGGAGGGAATTCTTC
CDR3aa: CASSPGLAGGREFF

v_gene: TRBV18
abundance: .
d_gene: .
j_gene: TRBJ2-7
CDR3nt: TGTGCCAGCTCACCACCGTCAGGGACCTACGAGCAGTACTTC
CDR3aa: CASSPPSGTYEQYF

v_gene: TRBV9
abundance: few
d_gene: .
j_gene: TRBJ1-2
CDR3nt: TGTGCCAGCAGCTCCGGGGGTGGCGACTATGGCTACACCTTC
CDR3aa: CASSSGGGDYGYTF

v_gene: TRBV10-3
abundance: .
d_gene: .
j_gene: TRBJ2-3
CDR3nt: TGTGCCATCAGTGGCGGCGGAAGCACAGATACGCAGTATTTT
CDR3aa: CAISGGGSTDTQYF

v_gene: TRBV6-1
abundance: .
d_gene: .
j_gene: TRBJ2-6
CDR3nt: TGTGCCAGCAGTGAAAAAGGGAGTTACTCTGGGGCCAACGTCCTGACTTTC
CDR3aa: CASSEKGSYSGANVLTF

v_gene: TRBV2
abundance: .
d_gene: TRBD2
j_gene: TRBJ2-1
CDR3nt: TGTGCCAGCCAGCGGGGGGGCTATGAGCAGTTCTTC
CDR3aa: CASQRGGYEQFF

v_gene: TRBV7-6
abundance: .
d_gene: TRBD1
j_gene: TRBJ1-4
CDR3nt: TGTGCCAGCAGCGGCTGGGACAGTTCTAATGAAAAACTGTTTTTT
CDR3aa: CASSGWDSSNEKLFF